What follows is one T cell receptor beta chain and its context. Antigen specificity is unknown. The data were obtained in a study of T cells in narcolepsy. Study information: Patients with NT1 or NT2 and healthy control donors were enrolled.

Data came from immunoSEQ multiplex PCR; TCRdb stores just in-frame clones and leaves some out. The sample contains 25,000 to 35,000 clones, around nine tenths of which appear only once. Study-level results: Blood of same and different patients, but not healthy controls, reportedly held recurring autoreactive clonotypes. In some patient and control memory CD4+ samples, autoreactive clones were absent. Same-patient CSF and blood CD4+ T cell clonotypes included HCRT-specific and TRIB2-specific autoreactive ones.

V gave up 5 bases and J gave up 8 bases, with 16 bases separating them. The CDR3 length is 14 residues. The germline CDR1 and CDR2 sequences are LNHDA and SQIVND (reference sequence). This clonotype was sampled from a human donor with narcolepsy. J is TRBJ1-5 and V is TRBV19; D uncertain. Sequenced input: CD45RA- memory CD4+ T cells from PBMCs. CDR3 nucleotide sequence: TGTGCCAGTAGTGACCGGCCGGGTGGGGAGCCCCAGCATTTT. The encoded protein is CASSDRPGGEPQHF.